This T cell receptor (beta chain) appears in the sequencing data of a study of beta chain features in type 1 diabetes. Study-wide points: Shortening that was moderate but significant affected the TCRB CDR3s of Type 1 diabetes patients in all four CD4+ subsets.

Of note for this clone: The antigen is unknown.

J gave up 3 bases and V 0 bases, and 8 bases lay outside the gene matches. Germline CDR1 reads SGHRS; CDR2 reads YFSETQ. The CDR3 is 18 residues long. What was sequenced were expressed TCRB transcripts, since all of the isolated RNA had been reverse transcribed. Sequenced by immunoSEQ multiplex PCR; TCRdb stores in-frame clones only, minus some. The data show more than 550,000 clones, around 15% seen once. This sequence joins TRBV5-1 and TRBJ2-4; TRBD2 agrees at 11 bases. Sample: naive CD4+ T cells from blood. This TCR was recovered from a young man with type 1 diabetes. CDR3 amino acids: CASSLEIAGGPDKNIQYF. As DNA, the CDR3 is TGCGCCAGCAGCTTGGAAATAGCGGGAGGGCCTGACAAAAACATTCAGTACTTC.